This T cell receptor (beta chain) was profiled in a study of blood T cell repertoires in COVID-19. Study as a whole: T cells, B-cell-depleted T cells, or PBMCs supplied cDNA or gDNA.

In the source study's methods: Amplification of reference gene primers was used by the study to estimate nucleated cell counts. TCRdb's copy holds only in-frame clones and misses some; the assay was immunoSEQ multiplex PCR. The V and J calls and the clone size are those of that table, but D and trimming were determined from the DNA. The sample includes fewer than 350,000 clones, about 90% of them seen just once. This CDR3 is 15 amino acids long. Germline lookup yields CDR1 PRHDT and CDR2 FYEKMQ (reference sequence). V dropped 3 bases and J dropped 0 bases, with 9 bases sitting between them. During active infection, Seattle patients enrolled and were then monitored through disease.

The clonotype was recovered from a woman in her thirties with COVID-19, enrolled during active disease. The specimen sequenced was peripheral blood. This sequence joins TRBV13 and TRBJ1-3, with D possibly being TRBD1 (6 bases). CDR3 sequence reads: CASSFVGGSGNTIYF. Written as DNA, the CDR3 is TGTGCCAGCAGCTTCGTAGGGGGCTCTGGAAACACCATATATTTT.